The clone carrying this T cell receptor (beta chain) was seen repeatedly, ten times or more. This entry belongs to a study of T cells in Graves' hyperthyroidism and ophthalmopathy. Amplified TCR beta CDR3 regions derived from RNA transcripts. In the first-round RT-PCR of the TCR CDR3, the HTBI primer set was used. TCRdb recomputed calls from the multiplex PCR reads with MiXCR, one row per CDR3 protein. The sample includes fewer than 750,000 distinct CDR3 sequences, over 12% of them seen just once. This CDR3 has 14 amino acids. Losses at the gene ends were 3 bases for V and 7 bases for J; bases not matched to a gene: 7. The germline gives CDR1 SGHTA, CDR2 FQGNSA.

The chain recombines TRBV7-2 with TRBJ1-2; TRBD1 matches 8 bases. The specimen was blood. The origin of this receptor is a woman aged 40 to 55 with Graves' ophthalmopathy. In DNA form, the CDR3 reads TGTGCCAGCAGCTTGGGTCAGGGGGCGGTTGGCTACACCTTC. This sequence encodes CASSLGQGAVGYTF.